This TCR beta chain was sequenced for a study of cytomegalovirus exposure and HLA in healthy donors. A multiplex PCR was run with 60 Vbeta primers and 13 Jbeta primers. The table came from immunoSEQ multiplex PCR; TCRdb's copy has only in-frame clones and leaves some out. The repertoire has 85,000 to 120,000 clones, over 80% of them found once; the top ten carry 2.5% to 3%. The CDR3 is 15 amino acids. Germline CDR1 and CDR2: SGHAT and FQNNGV. V dropped 5 bases and J dropped 0 bases, with 11 bases sitting between them. The clonotype was recovered from a man aged 35-49 years in good health and CMV-seronegative. The sequencing sample was made of PBMCs. The V and J genes are TRBV11-2 and TRBJ1-3; no definite D call. The CDR3 nucleotides read TGTGCCAGCAGCCCCTTTCGGGGCTCTGGAAACACCATATATTTT. It codes for CASSPFRGSGNTIYF. The whole variable domain, remainder taken from reference TRBV11-2 and TRBJ1-3, is EAGVAQSPRYKIIEKRQSVAFWCNPISGHATLYWYQQILGQGPKLLIQFQNNGVVDDSQLPKDRFSAERLKGVDSTLKIQPAKLEDSAVYLCASSPFRGSGNTIYFGEGSWLTVV.